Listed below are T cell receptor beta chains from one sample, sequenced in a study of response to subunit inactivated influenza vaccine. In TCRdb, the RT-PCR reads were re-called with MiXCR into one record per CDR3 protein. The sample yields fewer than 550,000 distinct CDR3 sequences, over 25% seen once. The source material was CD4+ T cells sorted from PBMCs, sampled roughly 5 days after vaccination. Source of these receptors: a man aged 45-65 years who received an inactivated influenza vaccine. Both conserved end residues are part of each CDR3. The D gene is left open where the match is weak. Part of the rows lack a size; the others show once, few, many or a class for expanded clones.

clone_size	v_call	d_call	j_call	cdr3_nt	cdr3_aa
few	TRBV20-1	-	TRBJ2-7	TGCAGTGCTCCGAGAACTTTAACCTACGAGCAGTACTTC	CSAPRTLTYEQYF
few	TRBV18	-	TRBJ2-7	TGTGCCAGCTCACCTAAGCAGGAGGGCTACGAGCAGTACTTC	CASSPKQEGYEQYF
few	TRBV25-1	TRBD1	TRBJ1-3	TGTGCCAGCAGTGACAGGGGGCCCCTATCTGGAAACACCATATATTTT	CASSDRGPLSGNTIYF
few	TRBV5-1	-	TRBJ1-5	TGCGCCAGCAGCTTGGGAGGGAAGGGCAATCAGCCCCAGCATTTT	CASSLGGKGNQPQHF
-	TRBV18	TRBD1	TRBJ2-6	TGTGCCAGCTCACCAGTAACTACAGGGGGATTCTCTGGGGCCAACGTCCTGACTTTC	CASSPVTTGGFSGANVLTF
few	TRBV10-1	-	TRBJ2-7	TGCGCCAGCAGTGAAAAACAGAGACCCCTCGAGCAGTACTTC	CASSEKQRPLEQYF
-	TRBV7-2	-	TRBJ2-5	TGTGCCAGCAGCTCCATCCCCCAAGAGACCCAGTACTTC	CASSSIPQETQYF
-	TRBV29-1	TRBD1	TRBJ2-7	TGCAGCGTCCGGGCCGGGACAGAGTACGAGCAGTACTTC	CSVRAGTEYEQYF
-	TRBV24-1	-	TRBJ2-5	TGTGCCACCAGTGAAGGCGGGGGACAAAAGAAGACCCAGTACTTC	CATSEGGGQKKTQYF
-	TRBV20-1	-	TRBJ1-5	TGCAGTGCTAGCCACGGGGGGGCGAATCAGCCCCAGCATTTT	CSASHGGANQPQHF
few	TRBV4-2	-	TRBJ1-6	TGTGCCAGCAGCCAAGGGACTGCGGGTTCACCCCTCCACTTT	CASSQGTAGSPLHF
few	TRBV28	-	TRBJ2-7	TGTGCCAGCAGTCGACCGCCTGGGGGCTACGAGCAGTACTTC	CASSRPPGGYEQYF
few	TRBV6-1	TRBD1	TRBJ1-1	TGTGCCAGCAGTGGGGACAGGGGGACTGAAGCTTTCTTT	CASSGDRGTEAFF
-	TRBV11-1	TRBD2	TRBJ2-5	TGTTCTAGCGGGCGGGGAGAGACCCAGTACTTC	CSSGRGETQYF
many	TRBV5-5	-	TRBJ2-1	TGTGCCAGCAGCTTGGCAGGGGCAAACTACAATGAGCAGTTCTTC	CASSLAGANYNEQFF
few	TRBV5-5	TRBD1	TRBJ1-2	TGTGCCAGCAGCTTGGGACAGGGGGCGTTCGGCTACACCTTC	CASSLGQGAFGYTF
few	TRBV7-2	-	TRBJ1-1	TGTGCCAGCAGTCGGACGCTGTACACTGAAGCTTTCTTT	CASSRTLYTEAFF
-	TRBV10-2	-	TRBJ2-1	TGCGCCAGCACCTCGGCTGGAAACAATGAGCAGTTCTTC	CASTSAGNNEQFF
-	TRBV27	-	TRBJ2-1	TGCACCAGCAGTTCATTGTGCGGAGGGTACAATGAGCAGTTCTTC	CTSSSLCGGYNEQFF
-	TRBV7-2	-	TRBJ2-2	TGTGCCAGCAGCCCCAACCGGGAAAACACCGGGGAGCTGTTTTTT	CASSPNRENTGELFF
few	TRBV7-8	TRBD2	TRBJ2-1	TGCGCCAGCAGCTTAGGAGGACTAGCGGTCGACAATGAGCAGTTCTTC	CASSLGGLAVDNEQFF
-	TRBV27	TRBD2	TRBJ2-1	TGTGCCAGCAGTTGGGCGAGCGGGAGTACCTCCTACAATGAGCAGTTCTTC	CASSWASGSTSYNEQFF
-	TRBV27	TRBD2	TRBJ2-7	TGTGCCAGCAGTTTTACGGGAGGGTCGGAGCAGTACTTC	CASSFTGGSEQYF
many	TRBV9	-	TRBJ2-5	TGTGCCAGCAGCAACGGAGAGACCCAGTACTTC	CASSNGETQYF
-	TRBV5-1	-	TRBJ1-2	TGCGCCAGCAGCGAGGACGGGAACTATGGCTACACCTTC	CASSEDGNYGYTF
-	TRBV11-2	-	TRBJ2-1	TGTGCCAGCAGCTACGACAATAGGAGAGCCAATGAGCAGTTCTTC	CASSYDNRRANEQFF
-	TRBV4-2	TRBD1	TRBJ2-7	TGTGCCAGCAGCCAAGCGAGGGGGCGAACCTACGAGCAGTACTTC	CASSQARGRTYEQYF
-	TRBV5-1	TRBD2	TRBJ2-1	TGCGCCAGCCGGACTAGCGGGAGGGCAATCGATGAGCAGTTCTTC	CASRTSGRAIDEQFF
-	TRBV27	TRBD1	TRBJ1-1	TGTGCCAGCAGGGGGACAGGGGGCCGTACCACTGAAGCTTTCTTT	CASRGTGGRTTEAFF
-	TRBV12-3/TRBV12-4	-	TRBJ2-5	TGTGCCAGCAGTTTAGGTAGTACGGAGACCCAGTACTTC	CASSLGSTETQYF
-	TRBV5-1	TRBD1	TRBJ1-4	TGCGCCAGCAGCTTGTCCCCGGGACAGGGCGGTGAAAAACTGTTTTTT	CASSLSPGQGGEKLFF
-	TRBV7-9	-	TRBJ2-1	TGTGCCAGCAGCTCCTTCCACCTCTCCTACAATGAGCAGTTCTTC	CASSSFHLSYNEQFF
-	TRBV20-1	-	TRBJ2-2	TGCAGTGCTGCCCAGGGTCGGGCCGGGGAGCTGTTTTTT	CSAAQGRAGELFF
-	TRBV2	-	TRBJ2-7	TGTGCCAGCAGTGACAGCTCCTACGAGCAGTACTTC	CASSDSSYEQYF
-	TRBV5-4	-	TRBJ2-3	TGTGCCAGCAGCTTGGCCCCTAGCGCAGATACGCAGTATTTT	CASSLAPSADTQYF
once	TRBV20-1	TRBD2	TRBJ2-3	TGCAGTGCTAGAGTCGGTAGCGGGATCAGCACAGATACGCAGTATTTT	CSARVGSGISTDTQYF
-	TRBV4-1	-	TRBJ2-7	TGCGCCAGCAGCCAAGAACCACAGGAGTACGAGCAGTACTTC	CASSQEPQEYEQYF
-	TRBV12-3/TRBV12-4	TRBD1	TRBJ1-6	TGTGCCAGCAAACCGGGACAGGGTTCATCACCCCTCCACTTT	CASKPGQGSSPLHF
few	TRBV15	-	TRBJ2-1	TGTGCCACCAGCGGACAAACCTACAATGAGCAGTTCTTC	CATSGQTYNEQFF
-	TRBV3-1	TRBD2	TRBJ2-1	TGTGCCAGCAGCCCCTCGGGACTAGCGGGCAATGAGCAGTTCTTC	CASSPSGLAGNEQFF
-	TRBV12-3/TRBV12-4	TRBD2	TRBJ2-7	TGTGCCAGCACCCCAGCGGGAGGAGTAAGCTACGAGCAGTACTTC	CASTPAGGVSYEQYF
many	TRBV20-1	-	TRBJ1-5	TGCAGTGCTGGGGTGGGTGGCGGCAATCAGCCCCAGCATTTT	CSAGVGGGNQPQHF
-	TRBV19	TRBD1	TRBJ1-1	TGTGCCAGTAGCCTAACAGGGGGCGTAACTGAAGCTTTCTTT	CASSLTGGVTEAFF
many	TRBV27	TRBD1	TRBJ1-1	TGTGCCAGCAGTACGGGACAGATGAACACTGAAGCTTTCTTT	CASSTGQMNTEAFF
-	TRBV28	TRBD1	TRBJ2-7	TGTGCCAGCAGTTTTGGACCACTCAGGGGGTACGAGCAGTACTTC	CASSFGPLRGYEQYF
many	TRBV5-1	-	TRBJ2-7	TGCGCCAGCAGCTTGGTAGCGGACTCCTACGAGCAGTACTTC	CASSLVADSYEQYF
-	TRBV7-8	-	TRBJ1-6	TGTGCCAGCACCCCGGGTGGGGACCAGGTGTCCCTCCACTTT	CASTPGGDQVSLHF
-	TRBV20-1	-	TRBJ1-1	TGCAGTGCTAGAGGGGGACTGGGCCCGAACACTGAAGCTTTCTTT	CSARGGLGPNTEAFF
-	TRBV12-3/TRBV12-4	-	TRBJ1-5	TGTGCCAGCAGTTCTCGGGGTTATAGCAATCAGCCCCAGCATTTT	CASSSRGYSNQPQHF
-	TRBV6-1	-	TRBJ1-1	TGTGCCAGCAGCCACGGGCCCGGGAGGACTTTCTTT	CASSHGPGRTFF
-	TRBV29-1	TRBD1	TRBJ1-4	TGCAGCGTTGCACAGGGGTCTAATGAAAAACTGTTTTTT	CSVAQGSNEKLFF
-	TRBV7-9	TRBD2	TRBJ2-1	TGTGCCAGCAGCCAGGGGACTAGCCCGTTTTACAATGAGCAGTTCTTC	CASSQGTSPFYNEQFF
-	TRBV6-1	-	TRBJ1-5	TGTGCCAGCAGTCCCGTGGGAGGGAGCAATCAGCCCCAGCATTTT	CASSPVGGSNQPQHF
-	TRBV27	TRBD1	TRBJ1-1	TGTGCCAGCGCCTGGGACAGATTGAACACTGAAGCTTTCTTT	CASAWDRLNTEAFF
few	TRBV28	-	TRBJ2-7	TGTGCCAGCAGAAGGGACGTCTTCTACGAGCAGTACTTC	CASRRDVFYEQYF
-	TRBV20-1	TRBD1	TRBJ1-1	TGCAGTGCTAGCAAGTCAGGGGGCGCGGACACTGAAGCTTTCTTT	CSASKSGGADTEAFF
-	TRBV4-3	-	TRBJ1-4	TGCGCCAGCAGCCAAGATGTGGGACGGAATGAAAAACTGTTTTTT	CASSQDVGRNEKLFF
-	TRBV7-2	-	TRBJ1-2	TGTGCCAGCAGCTTGGTGGTAGAGGGCTACACCTTC	CASSLVVEGYTF
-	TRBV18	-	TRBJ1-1	TGTGCCAGCTCACAAACCAGGGGCGGATATACTGAAGCTTTCTTT	CASSQTRGGYTEAFF
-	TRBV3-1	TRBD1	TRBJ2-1	TGTGCCAGCAGCCAACCGGACAGGGGGGCCGATGAGCAGTTCTTC	CASSQPDRGADEQFF